This T cell receptor (beta chain) was sequenced during a study of T cell responses to AZD1222 COVID-19 vaccine. Study-wide results and limits: Reportedly, nearly half the spike-specific TCRs target unmutated variant regions.

Profiled with immunoSEQ multiplex PCR; TCRdb holds only in-frame clones, not every one. The sample contains 95,000 or so clones, roughly 90% of which appear only once. The V gene end was trimmed by 3 bases and the J gene end by 1 base; junction bases not matched to a gene: 7. CDR1 is SGHAT and CDR2 is FQNNGV in the germline V gene. The length of the CDR3 is 17 residues. A note on this clone: As yet, its antigen is unknown.

Sequencing was performed on peripheral blood, taken on day 0 of MenACWY control vaccination. The chain uses TRBV11-2 and TRBJ2-3; 10 bases map to TRBD1. The sequence derives from an adult in good health. The CDR3 here is CASSFRGTGDGTDTQYF. DNA of the CDR3: TGTGCCAGCAGCTTTAGGGGGACAGGGGATGGCACAGATACGCAGTATTTT.